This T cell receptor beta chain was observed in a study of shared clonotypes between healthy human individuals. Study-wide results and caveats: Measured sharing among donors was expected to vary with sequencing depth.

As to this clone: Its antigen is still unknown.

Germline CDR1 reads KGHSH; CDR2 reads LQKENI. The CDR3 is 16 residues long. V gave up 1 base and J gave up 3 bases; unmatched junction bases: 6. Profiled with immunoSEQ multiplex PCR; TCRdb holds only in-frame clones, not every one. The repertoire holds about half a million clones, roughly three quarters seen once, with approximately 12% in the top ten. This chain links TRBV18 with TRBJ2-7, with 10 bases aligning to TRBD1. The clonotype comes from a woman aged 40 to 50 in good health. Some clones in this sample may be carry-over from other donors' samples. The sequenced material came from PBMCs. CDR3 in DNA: TGTGCCAGCTCACCACGAGGGGACAGGGGTCGCTACGAGCAGTACTTC. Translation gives CASSPRGDRGRYEQYF.